Below are 2 T cell receptor beta chains sequenced from a single sample in a study of T cell responses to AZD1222 COVID-19 vaccine. TCRdb's copy holds only in-frame clones and misses some; the assay was immunoSEQ multiplex PCR. The sample lists approximately 52,000 clones; about 91% were seen once. The sample here was peripheral blood, taken 28 days after the second AZD1222 dose. The origin of the receptors is an adult who received the AZD1222 COVID-19 vaccine.

Here the CDR3 reads CASRNQDSLANEKLFF. In nucleotides, the CDR3 is TGTGCCAGCAGGAATCAGGACAGCCTAGCTAATGAAAAACTGTTTTTT. The chain carries TRBV6-6 and TRBJ1-4; possibly TRBD1 for D (6 bases). V shed 6 bases and J shed 3 bases, with 17 bases lying between them. The V gene's germline CDR1 is MNHNY and CDR2 SVGAGI (reference sequence). The CDR3 extends over 16 amino acids.

V gene TRBV9 combines with J gene TRBJ2-7, with TRBD2 matching 13 bases. This CDR3 spans 18 amino acids. Germline trimming cut 0 bases from V and 5 bases from J; bases unmatched to any gene: 11. The germline CDR1 and CDR2 sequences are SGDLS and YYNGEE. The CDR3 DNA reads TGTGCCAGCAGCGTAGCTCCCGGACTAGCGGGAGTTTCCCACGAGCAGTACTTC. Encoded protein: CASSVAPGLAGVSHEQYF.